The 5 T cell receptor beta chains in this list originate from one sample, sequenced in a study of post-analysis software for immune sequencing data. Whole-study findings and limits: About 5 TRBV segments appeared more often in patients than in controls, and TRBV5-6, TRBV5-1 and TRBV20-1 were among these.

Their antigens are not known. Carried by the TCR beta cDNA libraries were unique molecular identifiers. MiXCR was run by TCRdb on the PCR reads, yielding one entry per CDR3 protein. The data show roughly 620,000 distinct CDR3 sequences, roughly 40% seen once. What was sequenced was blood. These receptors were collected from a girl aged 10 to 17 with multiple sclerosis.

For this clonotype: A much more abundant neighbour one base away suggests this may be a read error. The CDR3 spells CASRKVASGMNEQFF. In nucleotides, the CDR3 is TGTGCCAGCAGAAAGGTGGCTAGCGGGATGAATGAGCAGTTCTTC. The chain couples TRBV5-8 to TRBJ2-1, with 9 bases that match TRBD2. Germline loops: CDR1 SGHTS, CDR2 YDEGEE. The CDR3 is 15 amino acids. V lost 5 bases, J lost 7 bases, and 10 bases stayed unmatched.

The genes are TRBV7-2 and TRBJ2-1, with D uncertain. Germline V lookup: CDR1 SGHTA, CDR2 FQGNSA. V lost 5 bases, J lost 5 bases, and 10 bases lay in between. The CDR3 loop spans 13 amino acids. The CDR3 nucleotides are TGTGCCAGCAGCCCCGGACCAGACAATGAGCAGTTCTTC. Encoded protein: CASSPGPDNEQFF.

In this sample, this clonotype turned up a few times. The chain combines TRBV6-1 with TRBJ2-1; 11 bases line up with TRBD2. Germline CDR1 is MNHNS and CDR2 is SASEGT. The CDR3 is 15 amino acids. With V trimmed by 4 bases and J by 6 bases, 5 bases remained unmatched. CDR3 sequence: CASSALTSGGNEQFF. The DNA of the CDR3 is TGTGCCAGCAGTGCCCTTACTAGCGGGGGCAATGAGCAGTTCTTC.

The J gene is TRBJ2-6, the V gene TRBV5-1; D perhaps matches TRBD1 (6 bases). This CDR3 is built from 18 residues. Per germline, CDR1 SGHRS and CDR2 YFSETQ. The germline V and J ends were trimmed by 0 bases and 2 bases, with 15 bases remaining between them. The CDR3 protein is CASSLAGATLTGANVLTF. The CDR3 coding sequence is TGCGCCAGCAGCTTGGCAGGGGCTACCCTTACTGGGGCCAACGTCCTGACTTTC.

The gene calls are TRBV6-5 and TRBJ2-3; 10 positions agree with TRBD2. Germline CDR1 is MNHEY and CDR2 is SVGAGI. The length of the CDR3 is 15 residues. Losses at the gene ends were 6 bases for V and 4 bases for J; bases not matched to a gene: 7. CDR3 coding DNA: TGTGCCAGCAGCCAAACTAGCGGGGTTCCAGATACGCAGTATTTT. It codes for CASSQTSGVPDTQYF.